This record concerns one T cell receptor (beta chain) sequence. This sample was included in a study of blood T cell repertoires in COVID-19. Looking at the study overall: Sample material is recorded as cDNA or gDNA derived from T cells, B-cell-depleted T cells, or PBMCs.

Profiled with immunoSEQ multiplex PCR; TCRdb holds only in-frame clones, not every one. The repertoire holds around 100,000 clones, with approximately 86% as singletons. The ends were cut back, 5 bases at V and 2 bases at J, with 16 bases in the middle. Germline assignment: CDR1 SGHTA and CDR2 FQGTGA. This CDR3 has 16 residues. Source material: peripheral blood. The origin of this receptor is a man aged 50 or older with active or convalescent COVID-19. The chain has TRBV7-3 and TRBJ1-3, with D possibly being TRBD1 (5 bases). The CDR3 spells CASSPPTGPTGNTIYF. DNA for the CDR3: TGTGCCAGCAGCCCCCCAACAGGCCCCACTGGAAACACCATATATTTT.